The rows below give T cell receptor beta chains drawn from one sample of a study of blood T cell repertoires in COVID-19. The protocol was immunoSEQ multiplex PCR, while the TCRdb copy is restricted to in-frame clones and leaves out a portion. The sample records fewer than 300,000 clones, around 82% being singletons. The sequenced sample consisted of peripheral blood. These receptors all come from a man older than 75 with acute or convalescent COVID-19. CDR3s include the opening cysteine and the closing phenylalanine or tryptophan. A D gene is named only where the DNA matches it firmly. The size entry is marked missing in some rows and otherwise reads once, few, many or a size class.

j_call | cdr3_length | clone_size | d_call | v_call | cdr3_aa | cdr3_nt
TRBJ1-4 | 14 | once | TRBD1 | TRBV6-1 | CASSETGPNEKLFF | TGTGCCAGCAGTGAGACAGGGCCTAATGAAAAACTGTTTTTT
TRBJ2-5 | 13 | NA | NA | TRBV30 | CAWSGGRAETQYF | TGTGCCTGGAGTGGCGGCAGGGCAGAGACCCAGTACTTC
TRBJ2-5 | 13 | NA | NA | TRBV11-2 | CASSLGSGETQYF | TGTGCCAGCAGTTTAGGCTCGGGGGAGACCCAGTACTTC
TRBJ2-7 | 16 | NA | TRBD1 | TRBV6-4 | CASRKFATGTPYEQYF | TGTGCCAGCAGGAAGTTTGCGACAGGGACCCCCTACGAGCAGTACTTC
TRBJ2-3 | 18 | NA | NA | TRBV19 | CASSPPGGGGKFTDTQYF | TGTGCCAGTAGTCCACCCGGGGGAGGGGGGAAATTCACAGATACGCAGTATTTT
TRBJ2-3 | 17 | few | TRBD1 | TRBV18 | CASSPRTGGEGRDTQYF | TGTGCCAGCTCACCACGAACAGGGGGTGAAGGACGAGATACGCAGTATTTT
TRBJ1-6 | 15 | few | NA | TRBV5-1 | CASSLLAGANSPLHF | TGCGCCAGCAGCTTGTTGGCAGGGGCGAATTCACCCCTCCACTTT
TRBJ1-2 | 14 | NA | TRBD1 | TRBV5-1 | CASSLWDSNYGYTF | TGCGCCAGCAGCCTCTGGGACAGTAACTATGGCTACACCTTC
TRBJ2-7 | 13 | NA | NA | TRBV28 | CASSSGQRGEQYF | TGTGCCAGCAGTTCCGGACAACGAGGAGAGCAGTACTTC
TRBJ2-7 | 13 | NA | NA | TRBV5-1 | CASSLGRAGEQYF | TGCGCCAGCAGCTTGGGCAGGGCAGGAGAGCAGTACTTC
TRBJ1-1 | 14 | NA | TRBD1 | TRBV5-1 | CASSAQGGDTEAFF | TGCGCCAGCAGCGCCCAAGGGGGCGACACTGAAGCTTTCTTT
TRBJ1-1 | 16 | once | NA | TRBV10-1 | CANRKWDRGFRGEAFF | TGCGCCAACAGGAAATGGGACCGGGGGTTCAGAGGTGAAGCTTTCTTT
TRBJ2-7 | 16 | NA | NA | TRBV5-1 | CASSLGGGAQSYEQYF | TGCGCCAGCAGCTTGGGAGGGGGGGCGCAGTCCTACGAGCAGTACTTC
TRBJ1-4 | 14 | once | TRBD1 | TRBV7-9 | CATALSGGNEKLFF | TGTGCCACCGCCCTATCAGGGGGTAATGAAAAACTGTTTTTT
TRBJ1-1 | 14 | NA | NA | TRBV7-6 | CASSLGRQNTEAFF | TGTGCCAGCAGCTTAGGCAGGCAGAACACTGAAGCTTTCTTT
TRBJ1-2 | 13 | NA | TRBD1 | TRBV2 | CASKDLDRVGYTF | TGTGCCAGCAAGGATTTGGACAGGGTTGGCTACACCTTC
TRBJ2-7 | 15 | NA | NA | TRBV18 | CASSDATAGSYEQYF | TGTGCCAGCTCCGATGCCACGGCGGGCTCCTACGAGCAGTACTTC
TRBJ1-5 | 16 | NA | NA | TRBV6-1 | CASSEVRTVAGQPQHF | TGTGCCAGCAGTGAAGTTAGGACAGTCGCAGGTCAGCCCCAGCATTTT
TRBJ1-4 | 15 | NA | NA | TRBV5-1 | CASSLGQVINEKLFF | TGCGCCAGCAGCTTGGGACAGGTTATTAATGAAAAACTGTTTTTT
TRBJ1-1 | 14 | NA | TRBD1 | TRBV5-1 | CASSPGTGGAEAFF | TGCGCCAGCAGCCCAGGGACAGGGGGGGCTGAAGCTTTCTTT